One sample yielded the 5 T cell receptor beta chains listed below, sequenced in a study of control samples from healthy donors and cancer patients. TCRdb's copy holds only in-frame clones and misses some; the assay was immunoSEQ multiplex PCR. In the table there are around 70,000 clones, around nine tenths of which are singletons. The sample taken for sequencing was PBMCs. The receptors were sampled from a woman aged 45-60 years with colorectal cancer.

This rearrangement joins TRBV19 to TRBJ1-1; no reliable D call. V lost 5 bases, J lost 1 base, and 14 bases lay in between. Germline V lookup: CDR1 LNHDA, CDR2 SQIVND (reference sequence). The CDR3 covers 15 residues. The CDR3: CASSSLRAPNTEAFF. CDR3 bases: TGTGCCAGTAGTTCTCTCCGGGCTCCGAACACTGAAGCTTTCTTT.

This chain links TRBV7-9 with TRBJ2-5; 14 nucleotides agree with TRBD2. After removal of 2 bases from V and 5 bases from J, the junction contained 4 bases not matched to a gene. This CDR3 comprises 16 residues. Germline lookup yields CDR1 SEHNR and CDR2 FQNEAQ (reference sequence). The CDR3 sequence: CASSLWGLAGEETQYF. In nucleotides, the CDR3 is TGTGCCAGCAGCTTATGGGGACTAGCGGGAGAGGAGACCCAGTACTTC.

The chain links TRBV24-1 to TRBJ1-5; TRBD1 might be the D (5 bases). The V gene lost 10 bases and the J gene lost 5 bases, with 17 bases spanning the gap. Germline lookup yields CDR1 KGHDR and CDR2 SFDVKD. The CDR3 loop spans 14 amino acids. In DNA, the CDR3 is TGTGCCACTAGGGACGCCCGCCCGGATCAGCCCCAGCATTTT. It translates to CATRDARPDQPQHF.

The chain links TRBV28 to TRBJ1-5; D ambiguous. V lost 5 bases to trimming and J lost 0 bases, with 11 bases between them. This CDR3 contains 15 residues. In germline, CDR1 is MDHEN, CDR2 SYDVKM. The CDR3: CASSTEQISNQPQHF. In DNA form, the CDR3 reads TGTGCCAGCAGTACAGAACAGATTAGCAATCAGCCCCAGCATTTT.

This sequence joins TRBV6-5 and TRBJ1-2, with TRBD1 matching over 8 bases. The CDR3 length is 13 residues. Germline assignment: CDR1 MNHEY and CDR2 SVGAGI. V gave up 6 bases and J gave up 4 bases; unmatched junction bases: 4. The DNA of the CDR3 is TGTGCCAGCAGGGGACAGGCCGTCTATGGCTACACCTTC. Its protein product is CASRGQAVYGYTF.